A selection of T cell receptor beta chains follows, all from one sample in a study of spatial heterogeneity in lung cancer. TCRdb independently ran MiXCR on the 5' RACE reads; one entry per CDR3 protein. The repertoire holds a few thousand distinct CDR3 sequences, with roughly a sixth as singletons. The specimen comprised PBMCs, sampled at surgery. These receptors all come from a male donor with early-stage non-small cell lung cancer. Both conserved end residues are part of each CDR3. A D gene is named only where the DNA matches it firmly. Clone size is shown for a subset of rows, as once, few, many or a class of expanded clone.

clone size: few; J gene: TRBJ2-2; V gene: TRBV11-3; D gene: -; CDR3 protein: CASSLAEGLEELFF; CDR3 DNA: TGTGCCAGCAGCTTAGCGGAGGGGTTGGAGGAGCTGTTTTTT
clone size: -; J gene: TRBJ2-2; V gene: TRBV7-2; D gene: -; CDR3 protein: CASSPGQYGELFF; CDR3 DNA: TGTGCCAGCAGCCCTGGGCAGTACGGGGAGCTGTTTTTT
clone size: medium-sized; J gene: TRBJ1-2; V gene: TRBV4-2; D gene: -; CDR3 protein: CASSQTEYGYTF; CDR3 DNA: TGTGCCAGCAGCCAGACGGAGTATGGCTACACCTTC
clone size: many; J gene: TRBJ2-5; V gene: TRBV12-3/TRBV12-4; D gene: -; CDR3 protein: CASSLGDYFLQTQYF; CDR3 DNA: TGTGCCAGCAGTTTAGGAGATTACTTCCTTCAGACCCAGTACTTC
clone size: many; J gene: TRBJ1-1; V gene: TRBV5-6; D gene: -; CDR3 protein: CASRYDGLMNTEAFF; CDR3 DNA: TGTGCCAGCAGATACGACGGACTCATGAACACTGAAGCTTTCTTT
clone size: -; J gene: TRBJ1-4; V gene: TRBV5-1; D gene: TRBD1; CDR3 protein: CASSWTGNSNEKLFF; CDR3 DNA: TGCGCCAGCAGCTGGACAGGGAATTCTAATGAAAAACTGTTTTTT
clone size: medium-sized; J gene: TRBJ1-2; V gene: TRBV7-9; D gene: -; CDR3 protein: CASSLGVTGYGYTF; CDR3 DNA: TGTGCCAGCAGCTTAGGGGTGACGGGCTATGGCTACACCTTC
clone size: -; J gene: TRBJ2-1; V gene: TRBV5-1; D gene: -; CDR3 protein: CASSGVREQFF; CDR3 DNA: TGCGCCAGCTCTGGGGTCAGGGAGCAGTTCTTC
clone size: -; J gene: TRBJ2-1; V gene: TRBV15; D gene: -; CDR3 protein: CATSRGRGNEQFF; CDR3 DNA: TGTGCCACCAGCAGAGGAAGGGGCAATGAGCAGTTCTTC
clone size: -; J gene: TRBJ2-5; V gene: TRBV3-1; D gene: TRBD1; CDR3 protein: CASSHEGAKTQYF; CDR3 DNA: TGTGCCAGCAGCCATGAGGGGGCGAAGACCCAGTACTTC
clone size: -; J gene: TRBJ2-1; V gene: TRBV7-8; D gene: TRBD1; CDR3 protein: CASSLIDRGQDNEQFF; CDR3 DNA: TGTGCCAGCAGCCTCATAGACAGGGGGCAAGACAATGAGCAGTTCTTC
clone size: -; J gene: TRBJ2-6; V gene: TRBV4-2; D gene: -; CDR3 protein: CASSQEVRVGGANVLTF; CDR3 DNA: TGTGCCAGCAGCCAAGAAGTTCGGGTCGGTGGGGCCAACGTCCTGACTTTC
clone size: medium-sized; J gene: TRBJ1-1; V gene: TRBV5-1; D gene: -; CDR3 protein: CASSLGTDGLNTEAFF; CDR3 DNA: TGCGCCAGCAGCTTGGGAACCGACGGCCTGAACACTGAAGCTTTCTTT
clone size: -; J gene: TRBJ2-2; V gene: TRBV2; D gene: TRBD1; CDR3 protein: CASSKQGASTGELFF; CDR3 DNA: TGTGCCAGCAGTAAACAGGGGGCATCAACCGGGGAGCTGTTTTTT
clone size: few; J gene: TRBJ2-3; V gene: TRBV12-5; D gene: -; CDR3 protein: CASGFGSDTQYF; CDR3 DNA: TGTGCTAGTGGTTTTGGATCCGATACGCAGTATTTT
clone size: -; J gene: TRBJ2-1; V gene: TRBV29-1; D gene: -; CDR3 protein: CSVDRVFDNEQFF; CDR3 DNA: TGCAGCGTTGACAGGGTTTTTGACAATGAGCAGTTCTTC
clone size: medium-sized; J gene: TRBJ1-3; V gene: TRBV12-3/TRBV12-4; D gene: -; CDR3 protein: CASSTQGAGNTIYF; CDR3 DNA: TGTGCCAGCAGTACCCAGGGAGCTGGAAACACCATATATTTT
clone size: medium-sized; J gene: TRBJ2-7; V gene: TRBV23-1; D gene: TRBD1; CDR3 protein: CASSHIGPIRDRSYEQYF; CDR3 DNA: TGCGCCAGCAGTCATATCGGCCCAATCCGGGACAGGAGCTACGAGCAGTACTTC
clone size: -; J gene: TRBJ2-7; V gene: TRBV29-1; D gene: TRBD1; CDR3 protein: CSVRGQGAGEQYF; CDR3 DNA: TGCAGCGTTCGCGGACAGGGGGCTGGCGAGCAGTACTTC
clone size: medium-sized; J gene: TRBJ2-7; V gene: TRBV4-1; D gene: -; CDR3 protein: CASSQGAQARGWEQYF; CDR3 DNA: TGCGCCAGCAGCCAAGGGGCACAGGCCAGGGGCTGGGAGCAGTACTTC
clone size: -; J gene: TRBJ2-7; V gene: TRBV5-1; D gene: -; CDR3 protein: CASKGQPSSYEQYF; CDR3 DNA: TGCGCCAGCAAGGGGCAGCCGAGCTCCTACGAGCAGTACTTC
clone size: medium-sized; J gene: TRBJ2-6; V gene: TRBV7-3; D gene: -; CDR3 protein: CASSRYSGANVLTF; CDR3 DNA: TGTGCCAGCAGTCGCTACTCTGGGGCCAACGTCCTGACTTTC
clone size: medium-sized; J gene: TRBJ1-1; V gene: TRBV6-2/TRBV6-3; D gene: -; CDR3 protein: CASSYPLHRRDTEAFF; CDR3 DNA: TGTGCCAGCAGTTACCCACTTCACAGGCGAGACACTGAAGCTTTCTTT
clone size: -; J gene: TRBJ2-7; V gene: TRBV7-2; D gene: TRBD1; CDR3 protein: CASSSPTPGQGSYEQYF; CDR3 DNA: TGTGCCAGCAGCTCTCCGACCCCGGGACAGGGCTCCTACGAGCAGTACTTC
clone size: -; J gene: TRBJ2-3; V gene: TRBV4-1; D gene: TRBD2; CDR3 protein: CASSQVTSTADTQYF; CDR3 DNA: TGCGCCAGCAGCCAAGTGACTAGCACGGCAGATACGCAGTATTTT
clone size: medium-sized; J gene: TRBJ2-7; V gene: TRBV19; D gene: -; CDR3 protein: CATRGGDEAYEQYF; CDR3 DNA: TGTGCCACTAGAGGAGGAGATGAGGCCTACGAGCAGTACTTC
clone size: medium-sized; J gene: TRBJ1-2; V gene: TRBV20-1; D gene: TRBD1; CDR3 protein: CSARDPGRGRYGYTF; CDR3 DNA: TGCAGTGCTAGAGATCCTGGCAGGGGGCGGTATGGCTACACCTTC
clone size: -; J gene: TRBJ1-4; V gene: TRBV3-1; D gene: -; CDR3 protein: CASSQGDGANEKLFF; CDR3 DNA: TGTGCCAGCAGCCAAGGGGACGGAGCTAATGAAAAACTGTTTTTT